Presented here are 19 T cell receptor beta chains from one specimen sequenced in a study of CD8 T cells in Susac syndrome. An input of 0.5 to 1 ug of RNA was subjected to reverse transcription using random hexamers. TCRdb ran MiXCR on the immunoSEQ multiplex PCR reads and lists one entry per CDR3 protein. The sample gives more than 150,000 distinct CDR3 sequences, around 92% of which show up once; approximately 0.073% is in the top ten. Sequencing was performed on CD4+ T cells from PBMCs. The receptors stem from a human donor in good health.

The chain recombines TRBV20-1 with TRBJ2-7, with D perhaps TRBD2 (6 bases). The ends were cut back, 3 bases at V and 4 bases at J, with 13 bases in the middle. This CDR3 has 13 residues. The germline V gene encodes CDR1 DFQATT and CDR2 SNEGSKA (reference sequence). The CDR3 sequence: CSASRETEYEQYF. The CDR3 DNA is TGCAGTGCTAGCCGGGAGACGGAGTACGAGCAGTACTTC.

The chain carries TRBV24-1 and TRBJ2-1; 8 bases match TRBD2. The CDR3 totals 14 residues. Unmatched junction bases numbered 10, after V lost 9 bases and J lost 7 bases. Per germline, CDR1 KGHDR and CDR2 SFDVKD. The DNA for the CDR3 is TGTGCCACCGCTGCCAGCGGGAGAATAAATGAGCAGTTCTTC. Encoded protein: CATAASGRINEQFF.

The CDR3 DNA reads TGTGCCAGCAGCCAAGCGGCAGAGACCCAGTACTTC. It specifies CASSQAAETQYF. The chain uses TRBV3-1 and TRBJ2-5; D is undetermined. Trimming cost V 1 base and J 4 bases, with 4 bases left between them. CDR1 is LGHDT, CDR2 YNNKEL, per germline (reference sequence). The CDR3 contains 12 residues.

The gene calls are TRBV27 and TRBJ1-2; TRBD1 agrees at 10 bases. Trimming cost V 6 bases and J 4 bases; bases outside gene matches: 14. There are 17 residues in the CDR3. In germline, CDR1 is MNHEY, CDR2 SMNVEV (reference sequence). For the CDR3, the DNA is TGTGCCAGCAGACCGGGACAGGGGATTCCTTGGGGCTATGGCTACACCTTC. Protein product: CASRPGQGIPWGYGYTF.

The V call is TRBV24-1, the J call TRBJ2-2, with no clear D. Germline-derived CDR1 and CDR2 are KGHDR and SFDVKD. The CDR3 loop spans 12 amino acids. V was pared by 5 bases and J by 8 bases, with 8 bases between. CDR3 residues: CATSGMAGELFF. The CDR3 DNA is TGTGCCACCAGTGGGATGGCGGGGGAGCTGTTTTTT.

The chain employs TRBV24-1 and TRBJ1-1; TRBD1 matches at 7 bases. Trimming cost V 6 bases and J 6 bases; bases outside gene matches: 6. The CDR3 has 13 residues. Germline V gene sequence: CDR1 KGHDR, CDR2 SFDVKD. In nucleotides, the CDR3 is TGTGCCACCAGTCCTACCGGACAGGCTGAAGCTTTCTTT. It yields the protein CATSPTGQAEAFF.

This clonotype showed up just once. This chain uses TRBV30 with TRBJ2-7; possibly TRBD2 for D (7 bases). The ends were cut back, 3 bases at V and 0 bases at J, with 15 bases in the middle. The CDR3 has 15 amino acids. Germline-derived CDR1 and CDR2 are GTSNPN and SVGIG (reference sequence). CDR3 region: CAWSSRGASSYEQYF. CDR3 nucleotide sequence: TGTGCCTGGAGCTCCCGGGGGGCGTCCTCCTACGAGCAGTACTTC.

This clonotype appeared a few times. The J gene is TRBJ2-2, the V gene TRBV19; perhaps TRBD2 as D (6 bases). V shed 5 bases and J shed 0 bases, with 10 bases lying between them. The CDR3 runs to 15 residues. Germline loops: CDR1 LNHDA, CDR2 SQIVND (reference sequence). The DNA for the CDR3 is TGTGCCAGTAGTTCCCCGGGGGCGAACACCGGGGAGCTGTTTTTT. The encoded protein is CASSSPGANTGELFF.

J is TRBJ1-4 and V is TRBV6-4; a weak D match, TRBD1 (5 bases). The CDR3 spans 15 residues. Germline CDR1 MRHNA, CDR2 SNTAGT. The V gene lost 3 bases and the J gene lost 3 bases, with 11 bases spanning the gap. The CDR3 DNA reads TGTGCCAGCAGTGAGTCCGGGACGGCTAATGAAAAACTGTTTTTT. Translation: CASSESGTANEKLFF.

The gene calls are TRBV5-1 and TRBJ2-5; 10 bases align to TRBD2. This CDR3 spans 16 amino acids. Germline trimming cut 0 bases from V and 5 bases from J; bases unmatched to any gene: 7. Germline CDR1 is SGHRS and CDR2 is YFSETQ. CDR3 DNA sequence: TGCGCCAGCAGCTTGGCCGGGCTAGCGGGAGTGGAGACCCAGTACTTC. Its protein is CASSLAGLAGVETQYF. The full variable domain, completed using reference TRBV5-1 and TRBJ2-5, is KAGVTQTPRYLIKTRGQQVTLSCSPISGHRSVSWYQQTPGQGLQFLFEYFSETQRNKGNFPGRFSGRQFSNSRSEMNVSTLELGDSALYLCASSLAGLAGVETQYFGPGTRLLVL.

The V call is TRBV4-1, the J call TRBJ2-1; 10 bases line up with TRBD2. Trimming removed 2 bases from V and 9 bases from J; junction bases left unmatched: 7. CDR3 size: 15 residues. Germline V gene data show CDR1 as MGHRA and CDR2 as YSYEKL. This CDR3 reads CASSQPTSGKVEQFF. The CDR3 nucleotides are TGCGCCAGCAGCCAACCTACTAGCGGGAAGGTTGAGCAGTTCTTC.

This clonotype was recorded a few times. The V call is TRBV7-2, the J call TRBJ2-7; D is uncertain. With 3 bases removed from V and 0 bases from J, the gap between germline ends came to 9 bases. The CDR3 has 14 residues. The V gene's germline CDR1 is SGHTA and CDR2 FQGNSA. CDR3: CASSLGQSSYEQYF. Here the CDR3 DNA reads TGTGCCAGCAGCTTGGGCCAGAGCTCCTACGAGCAGTACTTC.

Only one count was recorded for this clonotype. The rearrangement links TRBV30 to TRBJ1-2; maybe TRBD1 (5 bases). The CDR3 totals 13 residues. Deletions cut 1 base from V and 4 bases from J, with 10 bases between. Germline-derived CDR1 and CDR2 are GTSNPN and SVGIG (reference sequence). This CDR3 is CAWSAGLTYGYTF. CDR3 in DNA: TGTGCCTGGAGTGCGGGGCTCACCTATGGCTACACCTTC.

V gene TRBV28 combines with J gene TRBJ2-1; possible D gene TRBD2, 6 bases. V lost 4 bases and J 9 bases, leaving 13 bases between the germline ends. The CDR3 contains 13 residues. Per the germline V gene, CDR1 is MDHEN and CDR2 is SYDVKM. The CDR3: CASSSSGLREQFF. Written as DNA, the CDR3 is TGTGCCAGCAGTTCCTCGGGACTCCGTGAGCAGTTCTTC.

This clonotype was picked up one time. The chain employs TRBV2 and TRBJ1-1; tentatively, D is TRBD1 (5 bases). CDR3 length equals 13 residues. From germline, CDR1 is SNHLY and CDR2 FYNNEI. The CDR3 reads CGGRNQGNTEAFF. The CDR3 nucleotides are TGTGGGGGCCGGAATCAGGGTAACACTGAAGCTTTCTTT.

V gene TRBV5-1 combines with J gene TRBJ2-1; D may match TRBD1 or TRBD2 (6 bases each). The germline V gene encodes CDR1 SGHRS and CDR2 YFSETQ. V lost 7 bases, J lost 0 bases, and 11 bases lay in between. CDR3 length: 14 residues. The CDR3: CASGGGSSYNEQFF. The CDR3 DNA reads as TGCGCCAGCGGAGGGGGGAGCTCCTACAATGAGCAGTTCTTC.

The rearrangement links TRBV12-3 or TRBV12-4 to TRBJ1-2; TRBD1 matches 10 bases. The V segment lost 5 bases and the J segment 8 bases; nucleotides outside the gene matches: 11. The CDR3 consists of 15 residues. CDR3 sequence (DNA): TGTGCCAGCAGTAGGCCCGGGACAGGGGTAGACGGCTACACCTTC. Protein sequence: CASSRPGTGVDGYTF.

The chain has TRBV30 and TRBJ2-5; TRBD2 aligns across 7 bases. Trimming cost V 1 base and J 7 bases; bases outside gene matches: 9. The length of the CDR3 is 14 residues. The germline gives CDR1 GTSNPN, CDR2 SVGIG (reference sequence). The CDR3 DNA reads TGTGCCTGGAGTGGGGACTACCATTCCAGGACCCAGTACTTC. Translating it yields CAWSGDYHSRTQYF.

This rearrangement joins TRBV15 to TRBJ1-4; no reliable D call. V lost 0 bases and J lost 0, with 8 bases in between. The CDR3 consists of 16 residues. Germline V gives CDR1 LNHNV, CDR2 YYDKDF (reference sequence). In DNA form, the CDR3 reads TGTGCCACCAGCAGAGATACGGGTGCAACTAATGAAAAACTGTTTTTT. It is translated as CATSRDTGATNEKLFF. The variable domain in full, with the rest retrieved from reference TRBV15 and TRBJ1-4, is DAMVIQNPRYQVTQFGKPVTLSCSQTLNHNVMYWYQQKSSQAPKLLFHYYDKDFNNEADTPDNFQSRRPNTSFCFLDIRSPGLGDTAMYLCATSRDTGATNEKLFFGSGTQLSVL.